This T cell receptor beta chain originates from a study of CD8+ T cells in alopecia areata. Germline V CDR1 and CDR2: SQVTM, ANQGSEA. The CDR3 covers 13 residues. V was cut by 8 bases and J by 2 bases, with 14 bases left in between. Reverse transcription of extracted RNA yielded cDNA, which provided the sequencing template. The data were produced by immunoSEQ multiplex PCR, yet TCRdb's version contains in-frame clones alone and is incomplete. The sample includes more than 150,000 clones, approximately 50% of them seen just once. This sample's treatment: oral pan-JAK inhibitor, 5-10 mg twice daily. This sequence joins TRBV29-1 and TRBJ2-3; possible D gene TRBD2, 5 bases. The receptor comes from a human donor with alopecia areata. The source material was CD8+ T cells sorted from blood, sampled at approximately week 52, from a patient treated with tofacitinib. CDR3 loop: CSLSQRYTDTQYF. CDR3 bases: TGCAGCCTTTCCCAGCGGTACACAGATACGCAGTATTTT.